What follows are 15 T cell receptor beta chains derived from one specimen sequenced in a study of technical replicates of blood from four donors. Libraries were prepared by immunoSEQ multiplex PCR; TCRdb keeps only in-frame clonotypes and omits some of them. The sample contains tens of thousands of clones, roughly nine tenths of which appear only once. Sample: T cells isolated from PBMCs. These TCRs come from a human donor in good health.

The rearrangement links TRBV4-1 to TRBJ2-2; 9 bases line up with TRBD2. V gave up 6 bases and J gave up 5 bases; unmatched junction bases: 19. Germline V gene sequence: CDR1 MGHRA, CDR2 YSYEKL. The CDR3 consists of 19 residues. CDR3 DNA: TGCGCCAGCAGTCGCTCTAGCCCAGCGGGGGGAAGAATAACCGGGGAGCTGTTTTTT. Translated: CASSRSSPAGGRITGELFF.

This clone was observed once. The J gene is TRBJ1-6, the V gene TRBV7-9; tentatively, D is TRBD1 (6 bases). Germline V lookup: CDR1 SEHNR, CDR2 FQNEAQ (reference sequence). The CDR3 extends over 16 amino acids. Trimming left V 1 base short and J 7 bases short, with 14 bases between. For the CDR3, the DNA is TGTGCCAGCAGCTTAGGGGCAGGGGCCCTAAATTCACCCCTCCACTTT. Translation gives CASSLGAGALNSPLHF.

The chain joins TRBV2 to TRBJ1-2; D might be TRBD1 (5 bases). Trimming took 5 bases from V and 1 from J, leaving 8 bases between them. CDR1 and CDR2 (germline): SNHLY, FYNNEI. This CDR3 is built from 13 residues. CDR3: CASSPGLNYGYTF. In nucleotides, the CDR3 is TGTGCCAGCAGTCCGGGACTTAACTATGGCTACACCTTC.

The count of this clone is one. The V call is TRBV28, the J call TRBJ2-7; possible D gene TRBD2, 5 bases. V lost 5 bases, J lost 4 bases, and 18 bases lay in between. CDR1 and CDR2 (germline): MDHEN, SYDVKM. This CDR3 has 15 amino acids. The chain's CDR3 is CASSPLRGVRYEQYF. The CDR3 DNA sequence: TGTGCCAGCAGTCCCCTCCGGGGAGTACGGTACGAGCAGTACTTC.

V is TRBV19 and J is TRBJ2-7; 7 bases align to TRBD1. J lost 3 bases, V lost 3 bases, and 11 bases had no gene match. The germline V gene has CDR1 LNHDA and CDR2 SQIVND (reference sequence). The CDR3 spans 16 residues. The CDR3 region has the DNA TGTGCCAGTAGTATGGGAACCGGGACAGCCGGCTACGAGCAGTACTTC. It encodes CASSMGTGTAGYEQYF.

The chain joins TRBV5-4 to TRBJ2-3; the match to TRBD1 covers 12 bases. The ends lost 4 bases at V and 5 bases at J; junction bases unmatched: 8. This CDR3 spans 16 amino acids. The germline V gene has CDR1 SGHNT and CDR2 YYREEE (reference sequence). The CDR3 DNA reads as TGTGCCAGCAGCGGCCGGGACAGGGGGCCGATAGATACGCAGTATTTT. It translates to CASSGRDRGPIDTQYF. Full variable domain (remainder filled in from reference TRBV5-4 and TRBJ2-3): ETGVTQSPTHLIKTRGQQVTLRCSSQSGHNTVSWYQQALGQGPQFIFQYYREEENGRGNFPPRFSGLQFPNYSSELNVNALELDDSALYLCASSGRDRGPIDTQYFGPGTRLTVL.

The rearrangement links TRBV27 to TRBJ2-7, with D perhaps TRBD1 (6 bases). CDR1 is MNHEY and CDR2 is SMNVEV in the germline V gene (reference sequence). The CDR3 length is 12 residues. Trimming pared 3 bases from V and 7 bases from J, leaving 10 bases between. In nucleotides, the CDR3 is TGTGCCAGCAGTTTGATCAGGGGTGAGCAGTACTTC. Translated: CASSLIRGEQYF.

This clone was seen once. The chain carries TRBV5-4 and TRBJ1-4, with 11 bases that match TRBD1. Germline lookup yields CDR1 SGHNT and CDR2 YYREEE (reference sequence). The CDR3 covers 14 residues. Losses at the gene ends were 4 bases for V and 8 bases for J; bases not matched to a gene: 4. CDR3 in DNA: TGTGCCAGCAGCCAGGACAGGGGGCCCGAAAAACTGTTTTTT. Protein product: CASSQDRGPEKLFF.

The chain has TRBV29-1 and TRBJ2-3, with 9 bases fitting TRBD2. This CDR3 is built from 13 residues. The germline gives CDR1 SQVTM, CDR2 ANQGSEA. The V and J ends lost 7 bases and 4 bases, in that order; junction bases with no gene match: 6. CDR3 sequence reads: CSALTSGPDTQYF. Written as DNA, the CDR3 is TGCAGCGCCCTGACTAGCGGCCCAGATACGCAGTATTTT.

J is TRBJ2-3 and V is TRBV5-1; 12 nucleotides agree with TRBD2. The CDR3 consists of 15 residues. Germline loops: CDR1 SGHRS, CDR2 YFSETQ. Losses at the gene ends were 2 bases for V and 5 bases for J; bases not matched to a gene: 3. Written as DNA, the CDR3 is TGCGCCAGCAGCTTAGAACTAGCGGGAGGAGATACGCAGTATTTT. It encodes CASSLELAGGDTQYF.

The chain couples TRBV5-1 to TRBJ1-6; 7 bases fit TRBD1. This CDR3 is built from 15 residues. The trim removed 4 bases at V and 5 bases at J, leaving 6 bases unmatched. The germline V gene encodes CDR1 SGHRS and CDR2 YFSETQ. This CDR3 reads CASSPGTANNSPLHF. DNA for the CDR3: TGCGCCAGCAGCCCCGGGACAGCCAATAATTCACCCCTCCACTTT.

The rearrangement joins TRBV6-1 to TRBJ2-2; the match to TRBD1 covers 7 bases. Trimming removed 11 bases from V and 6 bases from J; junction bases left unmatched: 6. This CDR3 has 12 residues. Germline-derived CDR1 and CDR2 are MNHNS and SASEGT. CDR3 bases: TGTGCCGGGACAGCCTGGCCCGGGGAGCTGTTTTTT. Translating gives CAGTAWPGELFF.

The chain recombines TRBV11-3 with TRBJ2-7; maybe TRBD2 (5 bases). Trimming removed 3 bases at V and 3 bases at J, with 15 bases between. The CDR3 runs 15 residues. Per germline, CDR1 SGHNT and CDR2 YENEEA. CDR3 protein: CASSFVGEASYEQYF. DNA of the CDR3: TGTGCCAGCAGCTTTGTCGGGGAAGCCAGCTACGAGCAGTACTTC.

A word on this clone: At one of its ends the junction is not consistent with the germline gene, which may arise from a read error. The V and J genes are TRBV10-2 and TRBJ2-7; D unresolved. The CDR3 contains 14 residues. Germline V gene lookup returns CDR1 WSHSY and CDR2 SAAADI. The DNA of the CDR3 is TGCGCCAGCAGTTTCTCATTGGGCTCCAACGAGCAGTACTTC. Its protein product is CASSFSLGSNEQYF.

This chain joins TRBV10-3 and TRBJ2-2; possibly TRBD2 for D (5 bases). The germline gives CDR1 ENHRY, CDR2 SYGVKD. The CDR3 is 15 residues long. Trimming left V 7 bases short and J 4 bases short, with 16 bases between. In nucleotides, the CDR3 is TGTGCCATCAAGAGGGCCGAGACTGGCACCGGGGAGCTGTTTTTT. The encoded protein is CAIKRAETGTGELFF.